This T cell receptor beta chain emerged from a study of control samples from healthy donors and cancer patients. Here immunoSEQ multiplex PCR was the method, and the copy in TCRdb shows in-frame clones only, minus some. The data show approximately 140,000 clones, with roughly nine tenths seen just once and roughly 10% held by the top ten. The receptor's source is a woman in her twenties or thirties in good health. The source material was blood.

CDR3 nucleotide sequence: TGCGCCAGCAGCCCGGCCCAATACACCGGGGAGCTGTTTTTT. Encoded protein: CASSPAQYTGELFF. This chain joins TRBV5-1 and TRBJ2-2; D gene ambiguous. The CDR3 sequence is 14 residues long. From germline, CDR1 is SGHRS and CDR2 YFSETQ. Trimming shortened V by 4 bases and J by 3 bases, and 10 bases separated the two germline ends. Combining the CDR3 with reference TRBV5-1 and TRBJ2-2 gives the whole variable domain KAGVTQTPRYLIKTRGQQVTLSCSPISGHRSVSWYQQTPGQGLQFLFEYFSETQRNKGNFPGRFSGRQFSNSRSEMNVSTLELGDSALYLCASSPAQYTGELFFGEGSRLTVL.